The following is a T cell receptor (beta chain) sequence with its context. Its cognate antigen has yet to be identified. No much larger clonotype is one base removed from it; base qualities were not supplied. TCRbeta CDR3 regions were amplified from genomic DNA by means of the immunoSEQ Assay, a bias-controlled multiplex PCR. As for how the authors treated the data: The number of nucleated cells in each sample was estimated from the amplification of reference gene primers within the assay. To quantify the absolute abundance of each unique TCRbeta CDR3 rearrangement, sequence reads were collapsed and filtered. For each sample, productive Simpson clonality was calculated by taking the square root of Simpson's diversity index across productive rearrangements. Entries here come from immuneACCESS through TCRdb and include only in-frame sequences with V and J called. Some clones fail to appear in such tables; in the studies checked, an unresolved V gene covers under half of the shortfall, and the cause of the remainder is unknown. That table gives V, J and clone size, and the DNA gave D and trimming. The sample data list roughly 360,000 clones, and less than 90% of these were observed just once. The ten largest clones add up to around 5.1% of the sample.

This record belongs to a study of blood T cell repertoires in COVID-19 (dated by TCRdb to 2020 to 2022). The study in broad terms: Samples from collaborators originated in the United States, Italy and Spain and spanned both the acute and convalescent phases of COVID-19. The dataset comprised deeply sampled blood TCRbeta repertoires from subjects exposed to, actively infected with, or recovered from COVID-19. The sample metadata nearly always contained a de-identified subject ID, COVID-19 status, age in years and sex. Samples were obtained from the ongoing ImmuneRACE study (first 160 participants) and from 1,000 to 1,500 subjects provided by 6 global collaborators. The repertoires were released in a freely available public database meant as a resource for research on the immune response to SARS-CoV-2. The material from the prospective study consisted of cDNA or gDNA derived from T cells, B-cell-depleted T cells, or PBMCs. Where available, HLA class I and class II types were taken from metadata supplied by the sample provider and were not determined by assay-based typing. Overall results and qualifications from the work: The amount of clinical and demographic metadata varied by source and participant and was provided uncurated.

Participants in the prospective study were aged about 18 to 100 years, lived in more than 20 United States geographic areas, and enrolled through a virtual design. In the prospective study, participants were assigned to cohorts based on the clinical history participants reported in a screening survey and a study questionnaire. Recovered participants in ImmuneRACE Cohort 3 were defined by two consecutive negative NP/OP PCR tests, clearance by a healthcare professional, or resolution of symptoms. Each participant in the prospective study had whole blood, serum and a nasopharyngeal or oropharyngeal swab collected by mobile phlebotomists. Prospective study participants could optionally give additional blood draws and questionnaires over an approximately two-month period. Before DNA extraction, blood samples from the prospective study were shipped at room temperature or frozen. V lost 0 bases and J lost 4 bases, and the count of bases not matched to a germline gene is 3. Sequences MGHRA (CDR1) and YSYEKL (CDR2) are obtained from the germline V gene. Spanning cysteine to phenylalanine, the CDR3 consists of 15 amino acids. The read is trimmed to its CDR3 DNA, 45 bases read in frame from base 1.

This chain joins TRBV4-1 to TRBJ2-1; 7 nucleotides in the junction match TRBD2. The receptor comes from a woman between 50 and 59 years old who had recovered from COVID-19. Sequenced input: PBMCs or T cells enriched from blood (not recorded which). The DNA is TGCGCCAGCAGCCAAGATAGGGGACTATACAATGAGCAGTTCTTC. Its product reads: CASSQDRGLYNEQFF.